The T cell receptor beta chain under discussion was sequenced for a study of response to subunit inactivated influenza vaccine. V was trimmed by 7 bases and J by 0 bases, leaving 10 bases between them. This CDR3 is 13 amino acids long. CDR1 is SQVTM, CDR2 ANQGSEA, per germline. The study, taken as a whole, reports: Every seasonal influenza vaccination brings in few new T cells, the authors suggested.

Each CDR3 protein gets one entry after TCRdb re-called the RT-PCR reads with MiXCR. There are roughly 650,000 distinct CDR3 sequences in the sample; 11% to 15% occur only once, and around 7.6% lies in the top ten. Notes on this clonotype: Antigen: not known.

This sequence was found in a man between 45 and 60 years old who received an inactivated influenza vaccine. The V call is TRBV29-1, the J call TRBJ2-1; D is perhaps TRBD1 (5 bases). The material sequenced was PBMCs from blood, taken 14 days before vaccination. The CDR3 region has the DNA TGCAGCGGAGGACACTTCTCCTACAATGAGCAGTTCTTC. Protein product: CSGGHFSYNEQFF.